The rows below give T cell receptor beta chains drawn from one sample of a study of blood T cells in healthy people across ages. TCRdb re-analysed the 5' RACE reads in MiXCR, keeping a single row per CDR3 protein. The table has about 1.4 million distinct CDR3 sequences, around 59% seen once. The material sequenced was blood. These receptors were obtained from a man between 18 and 35 years old in good health. Both conserved end residues are part of each CDR3. Each record gives: J gene, V gene, clone size, D gene, CDR3 DNA, CDR3 protein. The D gene is left open where the match is weak. Size values are once, few and many counts, or a class for expanded clones, and some rows have none.

J gene: TRBJ2-2; V gene: TRBV25-1; clone size: NA; D gene: NA; CDR3 DNA: TGTGCCAGCAGTGAATATGAACGGGACACCGGGGAGCTGTTTTTT; CDR3 protein: CASSEYERDTGELFF
J gene: TRBJ2-7; V gene: TRBV28; clone size: NA; D gene: TRBD2; CDR3 DNA: TGTGCCAGCCGATTAGCGGGGGCCAGCTCCTACGAGCAGTACTTC; CDR3 protein: CASRLAGASSYEQYF
J gene: TRBJ1-5; V gene: TRBV27; clone size: NA; D gene: NA; CDR3 DNA: TGTGCCAGCAGTGCGGGGTTAGGTCAGCCCCAGCATTTT; CDR3 protein: CASSAGLGQPQHF
J gene: TRBJ1-1; V gene: TRBV20-1; clone size: NA; D gene: NA; CDR3 DNA: TGCAGTGCTCACCAGATGCGGGGTTCCCGCACTGAAGCTTTCTTT; CDR3 protein: CSAHQMRGSRTEAFF
J gene: TRBJ1-2; V gene: TRBV20-1; clone size: once; D gene: TRBD1; CDR3 DNA: TGCAGTGCTACGAAAACCGGGACAGGGGATGGCTACACCTTC; CDR3 protein: CSATKTGTGDGYTF
J gene: TRBJ2-7; V gene: TRBV6-5; clone size: NA; D gene: NA; CDR3 DNA: TGTGCCAGCACCTCCAGGGGGGCCCTCTCCTACGAGCAGTACTTC; CDR3 protein: CASTSRGALSYEQYF
J gene: TRBJ2-3; V gene: TRBV27; clone size: NA; D gene: TRBD2; CDR3 DNA: TGTGCCAGCAGCAGAGATCTAGCGGCTCGCACAGATACGCAGTATTTT; CDR3 protein: CASSRDLAARTDTQYF
J gene: TRBJ2-1; V gene: TRBV20-1; clone size: few; D gene: NA; CDR3 DNA: TGCAGTGCTAGATTTGACCTTGACAATGAGCAGTTCTTC; CDR3 protein: CSARFDLDNEQFF
J gene: TRBJ1-3; V gene: TRBV7-6; clone size: NA; D gene: NA; CDR3 DNA: TGTGCCAGCAGCCCGATATGCTCTGGAAACACCATATATTTT; CDR3 protein: CASSPICSGNTIYF
J gene: TRBJ1-2; V gene: TRBV20-1; clone size: NA; D gene: TRBD1; CDR3 DNA: TGCAGTGCTAGAGAAGTCCCAGGGGGCGGTGGCTACACCTTC; CDR3 protein: CSAREVPGGGGYTF
J gene: TRBJ2-1; V gene: TRBV4-1; clone size: few; D gene: TRBD2; CDR3 DNA: TGCGCCAGCAGCCAAGATCCGGGACTAGGCCGGCCCACCTACAATGAGCAGTTCTTC; CDR3 protein: CASSQDPGLGRPTYNEQFF
J gene: TRBJ1-1; V gene: TRBV29-1; clone size: few; D gene: NA; CDR3 DNA: TGCAGCGTCGCTCGGCAGGTGGACACTGAAGCTTTCTTT; CDR3 protein: CSVARQVDTEAFF
J gene: TRBJ2-5; V gene: TRBV5-1; clone size: NA; D gene: NA; CDR3 DNA: TGTGCCCGCAGCTTTAATGGGGCAGAACAAGAGACCCAGTACTTC; CDR3 protein: CARSFNGAEQETQYF
J gene: TRBJ2-4; V gene: TRBV7-9; clone size: NA; D gene: NA; CDR3 DNA: TGTGCCAGCAGCTTAGCCGTGCCCCTAGTTCCTCAGTACTTC; CDR3 protein: CASSLAVPLVPQYF
J gene: TRBJ2-4; V gene: TRBV29-1; clone size: NA; D gene: TRBD1; CDR3 DNA: TGCAGCGTTCGGGAGACAGGGGGCAACATTCAGTACTTC; CDR3 protein: CSVRETGGNIQYF
J gene: TRBJ2-2; V gene: TRBV10-2; clone size: once; D gene: NA; CDR3 DNA: TGCGCCAGCAGGGATTCCGGGACCACCGGGGAGCTGTTTTTT; CDR3 protein: CASRDSGTTGELFF
J gene: TRBJ1-2; V gene: TRBV18; clone size: NA; D gene: NA; CDR3 DNA: TGTGCCAGCTCACCTAAGGACTATGGCTACACCTTC; CDR3 protein: CASSPKDYGYTF
J gene: TRBJ2-1; V gene: TRBV20-1; clone size: NA; D gene: TRBD2; CDR3 DNA: TGCAGTGCTAGAGATCCCGGGACTAGCCCGGAGGAGCAGTTCTTC; CDR3 protein: CSARDPGTSPEEQFF
J gene: TRBJ2-6; V gene: TRBV13; clone size: NA; D gene: TRBD1; CDR3 DNA: TGTGCCAGCAGCGGAACATCAGGGGGCAGTGGGGCCAACGTCCTGACTTTC; CDR3 protein: CASSGTSGGSGANVLTF
J gene: TRBJ2-1; V gene: TRBV10-3; clone size: NA; D gene: TRBD2; CDR3 DNA: TGTGCCATCCAAGGGGCGGGGGAGGTCGATGAGCAGTTCTTC; CDR3 protein: CAIQGAGEVDEQFF
J gene: TRBJ2-3; V gene: TRBV7-2; clone size: NA; D gene: NA; CDR3 DNA: TGTGCCAGCAGCTTATCCCTCCTAATAGATACGCAGTATTTT; CDR3 protein: CASSLSLLIDTQYF
J gene: TRBJ2-1; V gene: TRBV7-8; clone size: NA; D gene: TRBD1; CDR3 DNA: TGTGCCAGCAGCCCCCGGGACAGGGGGCGATGGTCCCAGTTCTTC; CDR3 protein: CASSPRDRGRWSQFF
J gene: TRBJ2-1; V gene: TRBV29-1; clone size: NA; D gene: TRBD1; CDR3 DNA: TGCAGCGCGGACAGGGGGGAAATCATAGGCAATGAGCAGTTCTTC; CDR3 protein: CSADRGEIIGNEQFF
J gene: TRBJ2-1; V gene: TRBV5-1; clone size: few; D gene: TRBD2; CDR3 DNA: TGCGCCAGCAGCTTGGGGCTAGCGGGGGGGAACGGTGAGCAGTTCTTC; CDR3 protein: CASSLGLAGGNGEQFF
J gene: TRBJ2-6; V gene: TRBV29-1; clone size: NA; D gene: TRBD1; CDR3 DNA: TGCAGCGTTATGGGGACAGAGGCTGGGGCCAACGTCCTGACTTTC; CDR3 protein: CSVMGTEAGANVLTF
J gene: TRBJ1-1; V gene: TRBV7-9; clone size: NA; D gene: TRBD1; CDR3 DNA: TGTGCCAGCAGACCCGACAGGGGGACTGAAGCTTTCTTT; CDR3 protein: CASRPDRGTEAFF
J gene: TRBJ1-1; V gene: TRBV7-9; clone size: NA; D gene: NA; CDR3 DNA: TGTGCCAGCAGCTTGAGTCTGGGGGGGAACACTGAAGCTTTCTTT; CDR3 protein: CASSLSLGGNTEAFF
J gene: TRBJ2-1; V gene: TRBV25-1; clone size: NA; D gene: TRBD1; CDR3 DNA: TGTGCCAGCAGCGCGGACAGGGGGCCTTACAATGAGCAGTTCTTC; CDR3 protein: CASSADRGPYNEQFF
J gene: TRBJ2-1; V gene: TRBV20-1; clone size: NA; D gene: TRBD1; CDR3 DNA: TGCAGTGCTAGAACAAGGGACAGATACAATGAGCAGTTCTTC; CDR3 protein: CSARTRDRYNEQFF
J gene: TRBJ2-1; V gene: TRBV6-5; clone size: NA; D gene: TRBD2; CDR3 DNA: TGTGCCAGCAGTTTACTAGCGGGAGTCCAGAATGAGCAGTTCTTC; CDR3 protein: CASSLLAGVQNEQFF
J gene: TRBJ1-1; V gene: TRBV7-6; clone size: NA; D gene: NA; CDR3 DNA: TGTGCCAGCAGCTTAAAGGCCTTCACTGAAGCTTTCTTT; CDR3 protein: CASSLKAFTEAFF
J gene: TRBJ1-5; V gene: TRBV21-1; clone size: few; D gene: NA; CDR3 DNA: TGTGCCAGCAGCAACAATCAGCCCCAGCATTTT; CDR3 protein: CASSNNQPQHF
J gene: TRBJ1-2; V gene: TRBV29-1; clone size: NA; D gene: NA; CDR3 DNA: TGCAGCGGTGGTAAGGGGCCAATGGAAGGCTACACCTTC; CDR3 protein: CSGGKGPMEGYTF
J gene: TRBJ2-7; V gene: TRBV5-5; clone size: few; D gene: NA; CDR3 DNA: TGTGCCAGCAGCTTGGTAACGGGAGATACCTACGAGCAGTACTTC; CDR3 protein: CASSLVTGDTYEQYF
J gene: TRBJ2-5; V gene: TRBV10-3; clone size: NA; D gene: NA; CDR3 DNA: TGTGCCATCAGTGAGGGTAGAGGGGACCAAGAGACCCAGTACTTC; CDR3 protein: CAISEGRGDQETQYF
J gene: TRBJ2-1; V gene: TRBV20-1; clone size: few; D gene: TRBD1; CDR3 DNA: TGCAGTGCTAGACCCCATGGACAGGACCCTTCCTCCTACAATGAGCAGTTCTTC; CDR3 protein: CSARPHGQDPSSYNEQFF
J gene: TRBJ2-3; V gene: TRBV5-1; clone size: NA; D gene: TRBD2; CDR3 DNA: TGCGCCAGCAGCTGGGACCCCAGCGGGACTACAGATACGCAGTATTTT; CDR3 protein: CASSWDPSGTTDTQYF
J gene: TRBJ1-2; V gene: TRBV29-1; clone size: NA; D gene: NA; CDR3 DNA: TGCAGCACGCCCACGGGGGGTCCCGACTATGGCTACACCTTC; CDR3 protein: CSTPTGGPDYGYTF
J gene: TRBJ2-5; V gene: TRBV7-9; clone size: NA; D gene: TRBD2; CDR3 DNA: TGTGCCAGCAGCGCGCAACTAGCGAAACAGTACTTC; CDR3 protein: CASSAQLAKQYF
J gene: TRBJ2-7; V gene: TRBV5-1; clone size: NA; D gene: TRBD2; CDR3 DNA: TGCGCCAGCAGCTCCACTGGGGGGGGACCCTCCTACGAGCAGTACTTC; CDR3 protein: CASSSTGGGPSYEQYF
J gene: TRBJ2-7; V gene: TRBV3-1; clone size: few; D gene: TRBD2; CDR3 DNA: TGTGCCAGCAGCCAAGATTACCTAGCGGGGGGGCTTGTCTCCTACGAGCAGTACTTC; CDR3 protein: CASSQDYLAGGLVSYEQYF
J gene: TRBJ2-5; V gene: TRBV14; clone size: once; D gene: NA; CDR3 DNA: TGTGCCAGCAGCCCTCAGGGGATCTTAGAGACCCAGTACTTC; CDR3 protein: CASSPQGILETQYF
J gene: TRBJ2-6; V gene: TRBV4-1; clone size: NA; D gene: NA; CDR3 DNA: TGCGCCAGCAGCCCCCCGCGGGCCAACGTCCTGACTTTC; CDR3 protein: CASSPPRANVLTF
J gene: TRBJ2-7; V gene: TRBV5-1; clone size: NA; D gene: TRBD1; CDR3 DNA: TGCGCCAGCAGCTGGACAGGGGGAATGTACAATGAGCAGTACTTC; CDR3 protein: CASSWTGGMYNEQYF
J gene: TRBJ1-4; V gene: TRBV5-1; clone size: NA; D gene: NA; CDR3 DNA: TGCGCCAGCAGCTTGGAGGTTCCGGGGGCGGAAGAAAAACTGTTTTTT; CDR3 protein: CASSLEVPGAEEKLFF
J gene: TRBJ2-5; V gene: TRBV5-1; clone size: NA; D gene: NA; CDR3 DNA: TGCGCCAGCAGCTACAACAGGGCCCAAGAGACCCAGTACTTC; CDR3 protein: CASSYNRAQETQYF
J gene: TRBJ2-5; V gene: TRBV27; clone size: NA; D gene: TRBD1; CDR3 DNA: TGTGCCAGCAGTTTACGGACAGGGGGCCCGTACCAAGAGACCCAGTACTTC; CDR3 protein: CASSLRTGGPYQETQYF
J gene: TRBJ1-2; V gene: TRBV29-1; clone size: NA; D gene: NA; CDR3 DNA: TGCAGCGTAAAACTCAGGAATTTATATGGCTACACCTTC; CDR3 protein: CSVKLRNLYGYTF
J gene: TRBJ2-2; V gene: TRBV5-1; clone size: NA; D gene: NA; CDR3 DNA: TGCGCCAGCAGCTTGGAGCCCAAGGGAGTCGGGGAGCTGTTTTTT; CDR3 protein: CASSLEPKGVGELFF
J gene: TRBJ2-1; V gene: TRBV2; clone size: NA; D gene: TRBD2; CDR3 DNA: TGTGCCAGCAGTGAGCCCTGGACTAGCGGGGGGCTACCCTACAATGAGCAGTTCTTC; CDR3 protein: CASSEPWTSGGLPYNEQFF
J gene: TRBJ2-6; V gene: TRBV28; clone size: NA; D gene: TRBD1; CDR3 DNA: TGTGCCAGCACCCCCCACTACGTGACAGGGGGCTACTCTGGGGCCAACGTCCTGACTTTC; CDR3 protein: CASTPHYVTGGYSGANVLTF
J gene: TRBJ2-7; V gene: TRBV14; clone size: once; D gene: NA; CDR3 DNA: TGTGCCAGCAGCCAAATGGGACAAGGGTCCTACGAGCAGTACTTC; CDR3 protein: CASSQMGQGSYEQYF
J gene: TRBJ1-1; V gene: TRBV29-1; clone size: once; D gene: NA; CDR3 DNA: TGCAGCGTTGTTCGAACCTCGGCCACTGAAGCTTTCTTT; CDR3 protein: CSVVRTSATEAFF
J gene: TRBJ2-7; V gene: TRBV4-1; clone size: NA; D gene: NA; CDR3 DNA: TGCGCCAGCAGCCAACCGACTAGTTCCTACGAGCAGTACTTC; CDR3 protein: CASSQPTSSYEQYF
J gene: TRBJ2-7; V gene: TRBV6-2/TRBV6-3; clone size: NA; D gene: NA; CDR3 DNA: TGTGCCAGCGGGACAAGGGCGAACGAGCAGTACTTC; CDR3 protein: CASGTRANEQYF
J gene: TRBJ2-7; V gene: TRBV4-2; clone size: NA; D gene: TRBD2; CDR3 DNA: TGTGCCAGCAGCCAGGGGACTAGCGGAGAGTACGAGCAGTACTTC; CDR3 protein: CASSQGTSGEYEQYF
J gene: TRBJ1-1; V gene: TRBV10-3; clone size: NA; D gene: NA; CDR3 DNA: TGTGCCATCAGTGAGGTCTACTCTGGCTCTGAAGCTTTCTTT; CDR3 protein: CAISEVYSGSEAFF
J gene: TRBJ2-1; V gene: TRBV6-5; clone size: NA; D gene: TRBD1; CDR3 DNA: TGTGCCAGCAGTTGGACAGGGCACCACAATGAGCAGTTCTTC; CDR3 protein: CASSWTGHHNEQFF
J gene: TRBJ1-1; V gene: TRBV2; clone size: NA; D gene: TRBD1; CDR3 DNA: TGTGCCAGCAGTAGAGACAGGGAGACTGAAGCTTTCTTT; CDR3 protein: CASSRDRETEAFF
J gene: TRBJ1-5; V gene: TRBV27; clone size: few; D gene: NA; CDR3 DNA: TGTGCCAGCAGTCCCCGTGGGGGGCTAGAAAGCAATCAGCCCCAGCATTTT; CDR3 protein: CASSPRGGLESNQPQHF